In its sample, the clone carrying this TCR beta chain was seen a few times. Germline V CDR1 and CDR2: LNHNV, YYDKDF (reference sequence). V was clipped by 0 bases and J by 5 bases, with 7 bases between them. There are 14 residues in the CDR3. This specimen comes from a study of human T cells and chemical hapten exposure. TCRdb recomputed calls from the RACE reads with MiXCR, one row per CDR3 protein. The data hold about 92,000 distinct CDR3 sequences, with around 9.5% observed a single time. Time point in this sample: pre-sensitization, week 0. Treatment reported: therapeutic diphenylcyclopropenone sensitization with weekly scalp DPC.

The chain employs TRBV15 and TRBJ2-2; D may be TRBD2 (6 bases). Sequences were derived from whole blood, sampled in connection with sensitization to the hapten diphenylcyclopropenone (DPC). This TCR was sampled from a woman aged 40-49 years with alopecia areata. Some clones in this sample may be carry-over from other donors' samples. The CDR3 DNA follows: TGTGCCACCAGCAGAGATGGGGGGACCGGGGAGCTGTTTTTT. Its translation is CATSRDGGTGELFF.